This T cell receptor (beta chain) was identified during a study of shared clonotypes between healthy human individuals. In the CD4+ fraction, cells were divided into CD45RA+ naive and CD45RA-negative memory subsets. Germline lookup yields CDR1 MNHNS and CDR2 SASEGT. Deletions cut 7 bases from V and 0 bases from J, with 7 bases between. The CDR3 is made up of 13 amino acids. Produced via immunoSEQ multiplex PCR; TCRdb's table is partial and in-frame only. The sample records under 850,000 clones, 55% to 80% being singletons. The rearrangement uses TRBV6-1 and TRBJ1-5; no firm D call. The clonotype originates from a woman aged 25 to 39 in good health. Sequencing was performed on memory CD4+ T cells sorted from blood. Sample subset: CD45RA-negative fraction. CDR3: CASNAYSNQPQHF. Here the CDR3 DNA reads TGTGCCAGCAACGCTTATAGCAATCAGCCCCAGCATTTT.